Below, 26 T cell receptor beta chains from the same sample are listed, as sequenced in a study of blood T cell repertoires in COVID-19. Libraries were prepared by immunoSEQ multiplex PCR; TCRdb keeps only in-frame clonotypes and omits some of them. This table holds about 98,000 clones, 70% to 90% found once. The source material was peripheral blood. The receptors were sampled from a man in his 70s with acute or convalescent COVID-19.

The rearrangement links TRBV10-2 to TRBJ1-5; 9 bases match TRBD1. The CDR3 has 14 amino acids. Germline CDR1 reads WSHSY; CDR2 reads SAAADI. V trimming: 8 bases; J trimming: 4 bases; junction bases outside the gene matches: 6. This CDR3 is CASGLTGGNQPQHF. CDR3 DNA sequence: TGCGCCAGCGGGTTGACAGGGGGTAATCAGCCCCAGCATTTT.

Here the CDR3 DNA reads TGCGCCAGCAGCATATTTCAGGGTCCTGGGGCCAACGTCCTGACTTTC. Translation gives CASSIFQGPGANVLTF. The J gene is TRBJ2-6, the V gene TRBV5-1; perhaps TRBD1 as D (5 bases). Germline CDR1 SGHRS, CDR2 YFSETQ. The CDR3 sequence is 16 residues long. Between the trimmed V and J ends, which lost 4 bases and 2 bases, there was a span of 13 bases.

This clone was counted between two and nine times. The chain uses TRBV6-1 and TRBJ1-2, with a tentative D call TRBD1 (5 bases). V gave up 3 bases and J gave up 1 base, with 12 bases separating them. Germline lookup yields CDR1 MNHNS and CDR2 SASEGT. The length of the CDR3 is 15 residues. In nucleotides, the CDR3 is TGTGCCAGCAGTGAGGGACTAGGGCGTAACTATGGCTACACCTTC. Residues: CASSEGLGRNYGYTF.

CDR3 in DNA: TGTGCCAGCAGCTCTCGACTAGCGGGGGCCAATGAGCAGTTCTTC. It codes for CASSSRLAGANEQFF. The chain carries TRBV7-3 and TRBJ2-1; 12 bases align to TRBD2. J gave up 6 bases and V 4 bases, and 4 bases lay outside the gene matches. Germline V CDR1 and CDR2: SGHTA, FQGTGA. There are 15 residues in the CDR3.

This rearrangement joins TRBV9 to TRBJ2-2, with D possibly TRBD1 on 5 matching bases. The germline V gene encodes CDR1 SGDLS and CDR2 YYNGEE. V lost 1 base and J lost 0, with 16 bases in between. This CDR3 contains 18 residues. CDR3 in DNA: TGTGCCAGCAGCGTACTTGACAGCTCGATCGCGAACACCGGGGAGCTGTTTTTT. Translation: CASSVLDSSIANTGELFF.

The rearrangement joins TRBV4-1 to TRBJ1-4, with D unresolved. Germline assignment: CDR1 MGHRA and CDR2 YSYEKL. This CDR3 region has 14 residues. The V end lost 2 bases, the J end lost 5 bases, and 9 bases lay between the germline ends. CDR3 DNA: TGCGCCAGCAGCCAATCTCCCGGGAATGAAAAACTGTTTTTT. This gives the protein CASSQSPGNEKLFF.

The rearrangement links TRBV27 to TRBJ1-6, with 9 nucleotides matching TRBD1. The ends lost 1 base at V and 6 bases at J; junction bases unmatched: 7. In germline, CDR1 is MNHEY, CDR2 SMNVEV (reference sequence). This CDR3 spans 17 amino acids. Written as DNA, the CDR3 is TGTGCCAGCAGTTTATATCAGGGGACAGGGTTTAATTCACCCCTCCACTTT. Encoded protein: CASSLYQGTGFNSPLHF.

The chain is built from TRBV9 and TRBJ2-5; possible D gene TRBD1, 6 bases. Germline assignment: CDR1 SGDLS and CDR2 YYNGEE. Trimming took 7 bases from V and 7 from J, leaving 17 bases between them. The CDR3 contains 13 residues. The CDR3 loop reads CASEGDMHGTQYF. The CDR3 nucleotides are TGTGCCAGCGAAGGGGACATGCACGGGACCCAGTACTTC. The variable domain in full, completed from reference TRBV9 and TRBJ2-5, reads DSGVTQTPKHLITATGQRVTLRCSPRSGDLSVYWYQQSLDQGLQFLIQYYNGEERAKGNILERFSAQQFPDLHSELNLSSLELGDSALYFCASEGDMHGTQYFGPGTRLLVL.

The chain recombines TRBV9 with TRBJ2-1; TRBD2 is a possible D gene (6 bases). Trimming cost V 2 bases and J 0 bases, with 9 bases left between them. This CDR3 is 15 amino acids long. Germline V gene data show CDR1 as SGDLS and CDR2 as YYNGEE. CDR3 DNA: TGTGCCAGCAGCGTCCCCGGGAGCTCCTACAATGAGCAGTTCTTC. Residues: CASSVPGSSYNEQFF. The full variable domain, completed using reference TRBV9 and TRBJ2-1, is DSGVTQTPKHLITATGQRVTLRCSPRSGDLSVYWYQQSLDQGLQFLIQYYNGEERAKGNILERFSAQQFPDLHSELNLSSLELGDSALYFCASSVPGSSYNEQFFGPGTRLTVL.

The chain links TRBV5-6 to TRBJ1-3; TRBD1 matches at 9 bases. This CDR3 comprises 16 residues. V shed 2 bases, J shed 4 bases, and the junction held 7 bases outside the gene matches. Germline CDR1 reads SGHDT; CDR2 reads YYEEEE. The CDR3 DNA reads TGTGCCAGCAGCTTCGACAGGGGGGATTCGGGAAACACCATATATTTT. Residues: CASSFDRGDSGNTIYF.

The rearrangement links TRBV5-1 to TRBJ2-5, with D possibly being TRBD2 (6 bases). The germline V gene has CDR1 SGHRS and CDR2 YFSETQ. This CDR3 is 16 amino acids long. Trimming removed 4 bases from V and 9 bases from J, with 25 bases in between. The CDR3 nucleotides are TGCGCCAGCAGCGTATCCCCGGGACTCGCAGATCGTCCCCAGTACTTC. Translating it yields CASSVSPGLADRPQYF.

The chain uses TRBV28 and TRBJ1-1; D gene uncertain. CDR1 MDHEN and CDR2 SYDVKM come from the germline V gene. The CDR3 sequence is 12 residues long. V lost 2 bases, J lost 8 bases, and 9 bases lay in between. CDR3 in DNA: TGTGCCAGCAGTTTAGAGAGGCGGGAAGCTTTCTTT. It specifies CASSLERREAFF.

V is TRBV28 and J is TRBJ1-4; 9 bases are shared with TRBD1. Germline V gives CDR1 MDHEN, CDR2 SYDVKM. Germline trimming cut 8 bases from V and 4 bases from J; bases unmatched to any gene: 8. The CDR3 length is 15 residues. CDR3 residues: CASGLGQGSNEKLFF. CDR3 in DNA: TGTGCCAGCGGCTTAGGACAGGGGAGTAATGAAAAACTGTTTTTT.

The rearrangement uses TRBV28 and TRBJ2-2, with TRBD2 identical over 8 bases. From germline, CDR1 is MDHEN and CDR2 SYDVKM. V shed 6 bases, J shed 5 bases, and the junction held 8 bases outside the gene matches. This CDR3 is built from 15 residues. This CDR3 reads CASRPGLGLTGELFF. CDR3 coding DNA: TGTGCCAGCAGACCGGGACTAGGCCTTACCGGGGAGCTGTTTTTT.

The chain links TRBV18 to TRBJ1-3; D gene ambiguous. CDR1 KGHSH and CDR2 LQKENI come from the germline V gene. This CDR3 contains 16 residues. V dropped 3 bases and J dropped 3 bases, with 15 bases sitting between them. The CDR3 nucleotides read TGTGCCAGCTCACCCAGCGAAGGCCTAGGTGGAAACACCATATATTTT. It yields the protein CASSPSEGLGGNTIYF.

The chain uses TRBV7-8 and TRBJ1-1; possibly TRBD1 for D (6 bases). This CDR3 region has 17 residues. Germline V CDR1 and CDR2: SGHVS, FQNEAQ. Trimming removed 2 bases at V and 0 bases at J, with 16 bases between. CDR3 residues: CASSLPRHRQVNTEAFF. CDR3 bases: TGTGCCAGCAGCTTACCCCGACACCGACAGGTGAACACTGAAGCTTTCTTT. Filled out from reference TRBV7-8 and TRBJ1-1, the complete variable domain reads GAGVSQSPRYKVAKRGQDVALRCDPISGHVSLFWYQQALGQGPEFLTYFQNEAQLDKSGLPSDRFFAERPEGSVSTLKIQRTQQEDSAVYLCASSLPRHRQVNTEAFFGQGTRLTVV.

The table lists this clone with a count of one. The V and J genes are TRBV5-4 and TRBJ2-7; D remains ambiguous. The CDR3 length is 16 residues. Trimming removed 0 bases from V and 0 bases from J, with 13 bases in between. Germline V gives CDR1 SGHNT, CDR2 YYREEE (reference sequence). The CDR3 loop reads CASSLAAGSSSYEQYF. The CDR3 DNA follows: TGTGCCAGCAGCTTGGCCGCTGGCTCAAGCTCCTACGAGCAGTACTTC.

This clone was counted once. This chain uses TRBV28 with TRBJ1-2, with D perhaps TRBD1 (6 bases). The CDR3 covers 16 residues. Trimming removed 4 bases from V and 7 bases from J, with 22 bases in between. Looked up from germline, CDR1 is MDHEN and CDR2 is SYDVKM. This chain's CDR3 is CASSSPAGVIVGGYTF. CDR3 DNA sequence: TGTGCCAGCAGTTCCCCAGCAGGGGTAATCGTTGGTGGCTACACCTTC.

The chain carries TRBV2 and TRBJ1-3; TRBD1 agrees at 8 bases. Germline CDR1 SNHLY, CDR2 FYNNEI. Trimming cost V 10 bases and J 4 bases; bases outside gene matches: 9. This CDR3 spans 14 amino acids. This CDR3 reads CANRGQGRGNTIYF. CDR3 nucleotides: TGTGCCAACCGTGGACAGGGTCGAGGAAACACCATATATTTT.

The chain has TRBV6-5 and TRBJ1-1; no firm D call. V was cut by 2 bases and J by 1 base, with 5 bases left in between. The CDR3 sequence is 13 residues long. Germline V lookup: CDR1 MNHEY, CDR2 SVGAGI. CDR3 protein: CASSYEANTEAFF. The CDR3 DNA follows: TGTGCCAGCAGTTACGAGGCGAACACTGAAGCTTTCTTT.

The rearrangement uses TRBV28 and TRBJ1-3; D gene unclear. The length of the CDR3 is 16 residues. Trimming stripped 3 bases from V and 0 bases from J, with 12 bases between. Germline assignment: CDR1 MDHEN and CDR2 SYDVKM. The CDR3: CASSLPDGNSGNTIYF. As DNA, the CDR3 is TGTGCCAGCAGTTTGCCCGACGGGAACTCTGGAAACACCATATATTTT. Full variable domain (rest looked up from reference TRBV28 and TRBJ1-3): DVKVTQSSRYLVKRTGEKVFLECVQDMDHENMFWYRQDPGLGLRLIYFSYDVKMKEKGDIPEGYSVSREKKERFSLILESASTNQTSMYLCASSLPDGNSGNTIYFGEGSWLTVV.

The genes are TRBV2 and TRBJ1-5; tentatively, D is TRBD1 (5 bases). Germline V lookup: CDR1 SNHLY, CDR2 FYNNEI. Trimming cost V 2 bases and J 7 bases, with 12 bases left between them. This CDR3 is built from 14 residues. The CDR3 region is CASSESRAEQPQHF. The DNA for the CDR3 is TGTGCCAGCAGTGAAAGCAGGGCGGAGCAGCCCCAGCATTTT.

The gene calls are TRBV11-3 and TRBJ2-1; 12 bases fit TRBD2. Per germline, CDR1 SGHNT and CDR2 YENEEA. V dropped 5 bases and J dropped 6; count of bases not matched to a gene: 2. The CDR3 is 14 residues long. Here the CDR3 reads CASSEGLAGNEQFF. In nucleotides, the CDR3 is TGTGCCAGCAGCGAGGGACTAGCGGGCAATGAGCAGTTCTTC.

The chain is built from TRBV6-5 and TRBJ1-1; D perhaps matches TRBD1 (6 bases). The CDR3 covers 14 residues. Germline V gene lookup returns CDR1 MNHEY and CDR2 SVGAGI. V was shortened by 10 bases and J by 1 base, with 16 bases between the two germline ends. CDR3 DNA sequence: TGTGCCACCATAGACAGGCTTCGGAACACTGAAGCTTTCTTT. It is translated as CATIDRLRNTEAFF.

Here the CDR3 reads CASRTGGVDTQYF. The DNA of the CDR3 is TGTGCCAGCAGGACAGGGGGGGTAGATACGCAGTATTTT. The chain carries TRBV28 and TRBJ2-3; 9 bases are a match to TRBD1. V gave up 6 bases and J gave up 5 bases; unmatched junction bases: 3. This CDR3 region has 13 residues. Germline V CDR1 and CDR2: MDHEN, SYDVKM.

The count of this clone is one. The chain uses TRBV5-8 and TRBJ2-3, with 10 positions matching TRBD2. The junction had 13 bases not matched to a gene; V was cut back by 3 bases and J by 6 bases. Per germline, CDR1 SGHTS and CDR2 YDEGEE. This CDR3 is built from 17 residues. The CDR3 DNA sequence: TGTGCCAGCAGCTCGGATCTAGCGGGGGTGGGAGCGGATACGCAGTATTTT. This gives the protein CASSSDLAGVGADTQYF.